Sequencing of this T cell receptor beta chain was carried out in a study of blood T cells in healthy people across ages. The CDR3 runs 14 residues. V gave up 7 bases and J gave up 5 bases, with 17 bases separating them. Per the germline V gene, CDR1 is MNHEY and CDR2 is SMNVEV (reference sequence). A J-beta primer mix and a sample-barcoded 5' primer were used in a second PCR of about 7 to 12 cycles. TCRdb reprocessed the 5' RACE reads via MiXCR and lists one record per CDR3 protein. The data contain over 550,000 distinct CDR3 sequences, less than 35% of them singletons. The gene calls are TRBV27 and TRBJ1-2; no clear D. This clonotype originated in a woman of 80 years or more in good health. Material: blood. CDR3 DNA: TGTGCCAGCAACCTGAAGAACCTGGGGTATGGCTACACCTTC. This sequence encodes CASNLKNLGYGYTF.